The T cell receptor beta chain described here comes from a study of cytomegalovirus exposure and HLA in healthy donors. V was pared by 3 bases and J by 0 bases, with 0 bases of the junction left unmatched. The CDR3 is 15 residues long. Germline-derived CDR1 and CDR2 are WNHNN and SYGVQD (reference sequence). The PCR used 60 Vbeta and 13 Jbeta primers. Here immunoSEQ multiplex PCR was the method, and the copy in TCRdb shows in-frame clones only, minus some. The sample shows 75,000 to 90,000 clones, approximately 79% of them seen only once. This TCR derives from a human donor in good health. Sequenced: PBMCs. V is TRBV10-1 and J is TRBJ2-2; TRBD2 matches at 8 bases. Here the CDR3 reads CASSDSGTNTGELFF. DNA for the CDR3: TGCGCCAGCAGTGATAGCGGGACGAACACCGGGGAGCTGTTTTTT.